This T cell receptor beta chain was recorded in a study of blood T cell repertoires in COVID-19. Study details: Sites across the United States, Italy and Spain contributed samples from acute and convalescent COVID-19. The cDNA or gDNA used as material had been derived from T cells, B-cell-depleted T cells, or PBMCs.

Per the original methods: Using reference gene primer amplification, nucleated cell counts were estimated. Assay used: immunoSEQ multiplex PCR; TCRdb lists only in-frame clones, some missing. V, J and clone size reflect that table, while D and trimming were determined from the DNA. The sample comprises about 210,000 clones, around 80% of which are singletons, and around 4.5% rests with the top ten. CDR1 LNHDA and CDR2 SQIVND come from the germline V gene (reference sequence). The CDR3 covers 15 residues. The germline V and J ends were trimmed by 7 bases and 5 bases, with 15 bases remaining between them. Each participant's cohort was designated according to participant-reported clinical history.

This clonotype was sampled from a man aged 25 to 40 with acute COVID-19. The V and J genes are TRBV19 and TRBJ1-6; D remains unclear. Sequences were obtained from PBMCs or T cells enriched from blood (not recorded which). CDR3 nucleotides: TGTGCCAGTACCTCACCAGTGACTAATAATTCACCCCTCCACTTT. It is translated as CASTSPVTNNSPLHF.